This T cell receptor beta chain originates from a study of cytotoxic CD8 clonotypes in ibrutinib-treated CLL. General study points: Elevated clonality accompanied ibrutinib response, with a return toward baseline values at progression.

Depths of 1 in 200,000 to 1 in 1 million T cells were the sequencing target. Assay used: immunoSEQ multiplex PCR; TCRdb lists only in-frame clones, some missing. The sample has more than 110,000 clones, 75% to 85% seen once; the top ten hold around 7.6%. As to this clone: Its antigen is still unknown.

Cryopreserved PBMCs were the source of around 2 micrograms of genomic DNA, which went to TCR beta libraries. The length of the CDR3 is 12 residues. Germline V CDR1 and CDR2: ENHRY, SYGVKD. V dropped 10 bases and J dropped 2 bases, with 11 bases sitting between them. The material was PBMCs, obtained after 36 months of ibrutinib treatment. The chain couples TRBV10-3 to TRBJ1-1; D is unresolved. This receptor was identified in a human donor with chronic lymphocytic leukemia. CDR3 sequence: CATGRDNTEAFF. The CDR3 bases are TGTGCCACCGGAAGGGATAACACTGAAGCTTTCTTT.